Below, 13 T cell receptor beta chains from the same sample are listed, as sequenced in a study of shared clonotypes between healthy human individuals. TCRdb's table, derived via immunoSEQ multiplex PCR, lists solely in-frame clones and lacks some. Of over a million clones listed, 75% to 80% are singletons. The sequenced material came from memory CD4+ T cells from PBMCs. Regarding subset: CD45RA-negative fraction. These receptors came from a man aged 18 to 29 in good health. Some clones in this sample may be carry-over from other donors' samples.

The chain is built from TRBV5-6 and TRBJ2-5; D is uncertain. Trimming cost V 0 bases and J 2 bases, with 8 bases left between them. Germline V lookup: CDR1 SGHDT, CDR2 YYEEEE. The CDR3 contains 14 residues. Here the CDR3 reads CASSLGAPQETQYF. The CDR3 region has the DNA TGTGCCAGCAGCTTGGGCGCCCCGCAAGAGACCCAGTACTTC.

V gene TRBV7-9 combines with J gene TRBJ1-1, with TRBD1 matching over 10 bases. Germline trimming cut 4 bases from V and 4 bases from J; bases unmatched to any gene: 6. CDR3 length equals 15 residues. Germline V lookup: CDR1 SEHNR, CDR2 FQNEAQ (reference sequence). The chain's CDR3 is CASSSSRDRGTEAFF. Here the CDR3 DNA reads TGTGCCAGCAGCTCGTCCCGGGACAGGGGCACTGAAGCTTTCTTT. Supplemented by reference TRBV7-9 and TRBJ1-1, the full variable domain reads DTGVSQNPRHKITKRGQNVTFRCDPISEHNRLYWYRQTLGQGPEFLTYFQNEAQLEKSRLLSDRFSAERPKGSFSTLEIQRTEQGDSAMYLCASSSSRDRGTEAFFGQGTRLTVV.

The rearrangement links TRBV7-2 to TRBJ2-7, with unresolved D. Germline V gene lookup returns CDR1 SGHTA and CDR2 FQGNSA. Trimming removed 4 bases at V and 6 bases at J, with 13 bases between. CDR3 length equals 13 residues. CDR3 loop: CASSSLPGPEQYF. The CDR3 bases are TGTGCCAGCAGCTCATTACCGGGCCCCGAGCAGTACTTC.

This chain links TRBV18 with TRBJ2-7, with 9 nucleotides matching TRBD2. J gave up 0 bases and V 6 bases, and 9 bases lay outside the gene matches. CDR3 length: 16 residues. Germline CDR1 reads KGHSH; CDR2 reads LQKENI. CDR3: CASSPGLAFSSYEQYF. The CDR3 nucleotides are TGTGCCAGCTCCCCTGGACTAGCGTTTAGCTCCTACGAGCAGTACTTC.

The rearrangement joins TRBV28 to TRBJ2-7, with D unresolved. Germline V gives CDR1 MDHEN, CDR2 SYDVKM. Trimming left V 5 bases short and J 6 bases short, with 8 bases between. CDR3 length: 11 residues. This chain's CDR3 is CASSRRSEQYF. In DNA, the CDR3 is TGTGCCAGCAGTCGCAGGAGCGAGCAGTACTTC.

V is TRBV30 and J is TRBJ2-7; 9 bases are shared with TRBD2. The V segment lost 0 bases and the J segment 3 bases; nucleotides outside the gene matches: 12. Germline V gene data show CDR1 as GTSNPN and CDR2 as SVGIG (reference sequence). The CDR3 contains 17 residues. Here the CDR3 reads CAWSVRGPLAGYYEQYF. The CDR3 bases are TGTGCCTGGAGTGTAAGAGGTCCCCTAGCGGGATACTACGAGCAGTACTTC.

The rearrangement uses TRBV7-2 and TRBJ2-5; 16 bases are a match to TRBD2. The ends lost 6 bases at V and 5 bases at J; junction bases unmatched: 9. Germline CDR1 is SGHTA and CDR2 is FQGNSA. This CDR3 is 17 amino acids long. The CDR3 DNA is TGTGCCAGCAGGTCTCCAATGGGACTAGCGGGAGGGGAGACCCAGTACTTC. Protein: CASRSPMGLAGGETQYF. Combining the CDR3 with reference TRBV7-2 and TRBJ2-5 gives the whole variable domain GAGVSQSPSNKVTEKGKDVELRCDPISGHTALYWYRQSLGQGLEFLIYFQGNSAPDKSGLPSDRFSAERTGGSVSTLTIQRTQQEDSAVYLCASRSPMGLAGGETQYFGPGTRLLVL.

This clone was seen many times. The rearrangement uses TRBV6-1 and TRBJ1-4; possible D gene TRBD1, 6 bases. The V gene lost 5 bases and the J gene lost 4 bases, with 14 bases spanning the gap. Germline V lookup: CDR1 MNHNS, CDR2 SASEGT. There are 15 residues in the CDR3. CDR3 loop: CASSKIRGFNEKLFF. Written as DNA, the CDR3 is TGTGCCAGCAGTAAAATCAGGGGATTTAATGAAAAACTGTTTTTT.

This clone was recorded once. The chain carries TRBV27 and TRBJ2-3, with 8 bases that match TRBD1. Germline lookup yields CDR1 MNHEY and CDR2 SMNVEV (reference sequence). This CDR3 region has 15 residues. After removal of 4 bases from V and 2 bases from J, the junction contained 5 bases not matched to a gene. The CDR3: CASSYDRGPTDTQYF. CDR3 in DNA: TGTGCCAGCAGTTACGACAGGGGACCCACAGATACGCAGTATTTT.

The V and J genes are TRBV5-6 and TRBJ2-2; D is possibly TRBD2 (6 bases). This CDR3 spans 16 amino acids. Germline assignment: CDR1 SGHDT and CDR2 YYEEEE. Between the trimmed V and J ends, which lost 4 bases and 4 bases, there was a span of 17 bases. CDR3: CASSVLDYLSTGELFF. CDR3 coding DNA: TGTGCCAGCAGCGTACTGGACTACCTATCCACCGGGGAGCTGTTTTTT.

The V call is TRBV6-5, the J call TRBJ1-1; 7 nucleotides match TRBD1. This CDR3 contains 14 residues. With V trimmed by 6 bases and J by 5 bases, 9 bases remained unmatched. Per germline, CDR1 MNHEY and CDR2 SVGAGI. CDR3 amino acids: CASSLRGGRTEAFF. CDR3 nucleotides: TGTGCCAGCAGCCTACGAGGGGGCAGGACTGAAGCTTTCTTT.

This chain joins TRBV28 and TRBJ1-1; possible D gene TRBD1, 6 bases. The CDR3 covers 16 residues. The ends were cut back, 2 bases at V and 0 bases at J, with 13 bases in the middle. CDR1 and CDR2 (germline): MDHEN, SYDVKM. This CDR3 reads CASSLMVQGMNTEAFF. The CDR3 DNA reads TGTGCCAGCAGTTTAATGGTCCAGGGGATGAACACTGAAGCTTTCTTT. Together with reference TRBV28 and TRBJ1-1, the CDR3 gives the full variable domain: DVKVTQSSRYLVKRTGEKVFLECVQDMDHENMFWYRQDPGLGLRLIYFSYDVKMKEKGDIPEGYSVSREKKERFSLILESASTNQTSMYLCASSLMVQGMNTEAFFGQGTRLTVV.

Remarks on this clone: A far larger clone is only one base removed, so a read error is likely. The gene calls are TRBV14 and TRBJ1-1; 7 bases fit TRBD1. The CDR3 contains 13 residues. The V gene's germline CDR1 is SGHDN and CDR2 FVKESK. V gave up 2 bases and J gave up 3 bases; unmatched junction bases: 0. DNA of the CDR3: TGTGCCAGCAGCCAAACAGGGGACACTGAAGCTTTCTTT. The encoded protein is CASSQTGDTEAFF.